The sequence of this T cell receptor beta chain was determined in a study of blood T cell repertoires in COVID-19. Study information: Collection of acute and convalescent COVID-19 samples took place in the United States, Italy and Spain. PBMCs, B-cell-depleted T cells, or T cells provided the cDNA or gDNA that made up the material.

Original processing methods: Amplifying reference gene primers gave estimates of nucleated cell counts. Using immunoSEQ multiplex PCR, the repertoire was profiled, and TCRdb retains in-frame clones only, with some absent. V, J and clone size were drawn from that table, and D and trimming were deduced from the DNA. Of around 55,000 clones in the sample, 80% to 85% are singletons; the top ten hold 5.9%. This CDR3 has 16 residues. CDR1 and CDR2 from the germline V gene are ENHRY and SYGVKD. The V end was cut by 1 base, the J end by 6 bases, with 15 bases between. The count of this clone is one. The clonotype was recovered from a human donor in a cohort sampled during active or convalescent COVID-19. The rearrangement uses TRBV10-3 and TRBJ1-4; the D gene is possibly TRBD1 (6 bases). The source material was peripheral blood. The CDR3 loop reads CAISEFGGRGDEKLFF. CDR3 DNA sequence: TGTGCCATCAGTGAGTTCGGGGGGCGCGGGGATGAAAAACTGTTTTTT.